This TCR beta chain is from a study of T-cell memory formation after mild COVID-19. Study results and caveats: Among clones contracting day 15 to 85, CD4/CD8 was balanced, whereas later expanders leaned CD4+. Shrinking CD4+ clones resided mostly in CM and EM, and CD8+ ones in EMRA.

This clonotype has more than one count but fewer than ten. What it recognizes is unknown. The CDR3 is 18 amino acids. Trimming stripped 1 base from V and 4 bases from J, with 24 bases between. CDR1 and CDR2 (germline): SGHDT, YYEEEE. Constant-segment-primed 5'RACE gave TCR alpha and TCR beta cDNA libraries with sample barcodes and UMIs. TCRdb fed the 5' RACE reads into MiXCR, producing one record per CDR3 protein. The sample includes approximately 350,000 distinct CDR3 sequences, around 27% of them seen just once. The sample consisted of PBMCs or a T cell subset sorted from them (not recorded which). This receptor was identified in an adult woman who had mild COVID-19 (a few samples of this study predate the infection). Cell type and time point are not known. The chain uses TRBV5-6 and TRBJ2-7, with D perhaps assigned TRBD1 or TRBD2 (5 bases each). CDR3 residues: CASSLSFSVGARKYEQYF. CDR3 nucleotide sequence: TGTGCCAGCAGCTTGAGCTTCTCGGTCGGGGCCCGCAAGTACGAGCAGTACTTC.